This T cell receptor beta chain was captured in a study of molecular identifiers for immune sequencing clone quantification. V lost 4 bases and J lost 3, with 7 bases in between. CDR3 length equals 13 residues. CDR1 LNHDA and CDR2 SQIVND come from the germline V gene (reference sequence). Study results and limitations: Amid approximately 1 million naive cells, spiked Jurkat TCR RNA from one cell was reportedly still detectable. Clones above 20 RNA copies contained over 97% of effector molecules and under 1% of naive molecules.

Preparation of the bulk TCR libraries relied on previously described methods and listed TCR primers. In TCRdb, the PCR reads were re-called with MiXCR into one record per CDR3 protein. The data show roughly 630,000 distinct CDR3 sequences, approximately 24% seen once. This clonotype was seen only a few times. What it binds is not known. Using a CD8+CD4-CCR7+CD45RA+ phenotype, naive CD8 T cells were sorted. Sequenced material: naive CD8+ T cells from blood, with Jurkat cell RNA spiked in. Subset given: FACS-sorted CD8+CD4-CCR7+CD45RA+ naive T cells. The J gene is TRBJ1-5, the V gene TRBV19; D is possibly TRBD1 (5 bases). The receptor's source is a human donor in good health. Some libraries in this study had Jurkat cell RNA spiked in. The CDR3 nucleotides are TGTGCCAGTAGTACGGGGCACAATCAGCCCCAGCATTTT. It is translated as CASSTGHNQPQHF.